This entry describes one TCR beta chain. V was clipped by 0 bases and J by 5 bases, with 13 bases between them. Germline V gene sequence: CDR1 SGHVS, CDR2 FQNEAQ. This CDR3 comprises 15 residues. These data are taken from a study of siplizumab effects on memory and regulatory T cells. Here immunoSEQ multiplex PCR was the method, and the copy in TCRdb shows in-frame clones only, minus some. The sample holds 70,000 to 95,000 clones, 85% to 90% seen once. This sequence was found in a human donor in good health. The chain combines TRBV7-8 with TRBJ1-1; D perhaps matches TRBD1 (6 bases). Sequenced input: CD4+ T cells sorted from blood. The CDR3 DNA reads TGTGCCAGCAGCTTAGCGCACATGAGGGGGACTGAAGCTTTCTTT. Amino acid sequence: CASSLAHMRGTEAFF.